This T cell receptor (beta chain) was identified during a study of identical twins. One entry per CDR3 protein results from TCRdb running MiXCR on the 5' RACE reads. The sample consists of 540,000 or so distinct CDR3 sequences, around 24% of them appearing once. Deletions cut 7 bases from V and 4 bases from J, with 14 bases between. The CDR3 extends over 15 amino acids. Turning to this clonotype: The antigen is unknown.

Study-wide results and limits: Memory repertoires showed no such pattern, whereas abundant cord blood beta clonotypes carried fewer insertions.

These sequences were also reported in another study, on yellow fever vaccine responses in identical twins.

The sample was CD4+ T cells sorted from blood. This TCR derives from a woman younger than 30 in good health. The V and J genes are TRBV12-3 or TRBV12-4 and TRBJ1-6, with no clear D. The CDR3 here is CASNLESGYNSPLHF. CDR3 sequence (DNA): TGTGCCAGCAACCTCGAGAGTGGGTATAATTCACCCCTCCACTTT.